This TCR beta chain was observed in a study of T cell clonotyping in hematopoietic cell transplantation. Only in-frame clones appear in the TCRdb table, and some are missing; sequencing was by immunoSEQ multiplex PCR. The repertoire holds some 16,000 clones, with about 61% as singletons. Study-level points and caveats: Recipient TCR diversity dropped after transplant; expanded clonotypes rose from day 30 to 180. Higher Inverse Simpson Index values in graft donor and pretransplant recipient predicted broader posttransplant TCR diversity.

Recipients were bled about 28 days pretransplant and at posttransplant days 30, 100, 180. Points on this clone: Its antigen is undetermined.

The input for sequencing was PBMCs, taken 30 days after allogeneic stem cell transplant. This TCR was recovered from a male patient in his fifties or sixties who had an allogeneic stem cell transplant from an unrelated donor, so T cells may come from the graft donor. Some clones in this sample may be carry-over from other donors' samples.

The CDR3 sequence is CASSAAYYGYTF. In nucleotides, the CDR3 is TGTGCCAGCAGTGCTGCTTACTATGGCTACACCTTC. The chain is built from TRBV2 and TRBJ1-2; D uncertain. The CDR3 length is 12 residues. Germline loops: CDR1 SNHLY, CDR2 FYNNEI. V gave up 4 bases and J gave up 3 bases, with 6 bases separating them.